Shown below are 17 T cell receptor beta chains from a single sample sequenced in a study of blood T cells in healthy people across ages. Using a J-beta primer mix together with a sample-barcoded 5' primer, a second PCR was run for roughly 6 to 11 cycles. TCRdb fed the 5' RACE reads into MiXCR, producing one record per CDR3 protein. The repertoire consists of 780,000 or so distinct CDR3 sequences, with roughly 56% occurring once and the leading ten covering about a quarter. The sequenced sample was blood. These receptors originate from a man aged 40-50 years in good health.

J is TRBJ1-6 and V is TRBV5-1; the D is unclear. In germline, CDR1 is SGHRS, CDR2 YFSETQ. V was shortened by 3 bases and J by 7 bases, with 11 bases between the two germline ends. The CDR3 extends over 14 amino acids. CDR3 loop: CASSWTDGNSPLHF. DNA for the CDR3: TGCGCCAGCAGCTGGACGGACGGAAATTCACCCCTCCACTTT. Looking up the rest from reference TRBV5-1 and TRBJ1-6 gives the full variable domain: KAGVTQTPRYLIKTRGQQVTLSCSPISGHRSVSWYQQTPGQGLQFLFEYFSETQRNKGNFPGRFSGRQFSNSRSEMNVSTLELGDSALYLCASSWTDGNSPLHFGNGTRLTVT.

The V and J genes are TRBV20-1 and TRBJ2-1, with TRBD2 matching over 11 bases. V gave up 4 bases and J gave up 7 bases; unmatched junction bases: 12. This CDR3 is 16 amino acids long. The germline V gene encodes CDR1 DFQATT and CDR2 SNEGSKA (reference sequence). CDR3 sequence reads: CSATSGGPTRRNEQFF. CDR3 DNA: TGCAGTGCTACTAGCGGGGGGCCCACCCGGAGGAATGAGCAGTTCTTC.

This sequence joins TRBV20-1 and TRBJ2-7; 12 bases are a match to TRBD2. The CDR3 length is 15 residues. J lost 6 bases, V lost 5 bases, and 11 bases had no gene match. The germline V gene encodes CDR1 DFQATT and CDR2 SNEGSKA (reference sequence). For the CDR3, the DNA is TGCAGTGCTCGACTAGCGGGAGATCCCCTCGGCGAGCAGTACTTC. Its protein product is CSARLAGDPLGEQYF.

The CDR3 loop reads CASSQGSRTEHYSNQPQHF. In DNA, the CDR3 is TGTGCCAGCAGCCAGGGGTCCCGGACGGAACACTATAGCAATCAGCCCCAGCATTTT. This sequence joins TRBV4-2 and TRBJ1-5; D is uncertain. Germline CDR1 and CDR2: LGHNA and YNFKEQ. The CDR3 has 19 residues. With 3 bases removed from V and 0 bases from J, the gap between germline ends came to 21 bases.

This rearrangement joins TRBV28 to TRBJ1-2, with TRBD1 as a possible D gene (6 bases). Per the germline V gene, CDR1 is MDHEN and CDR2 is SYDVKM. Trimming cost V 4 bases and J 6 bases, with 21 bases left between them. This CDR3 contains 16 residues. In nucleotides, the CDR3 is TGTGCCAGCAGTTCAACTCCTCAAGGGGGGGGGAATGGCTACACCTTC. Its translation: CASSSTPQGGGNGYTF.

The chain is built from TRBV12-3 or TRBV12-4 and TRBJ2-7; D is perhaps TRBD2 (6 bases). V lost 8 bases, J lost 5 bases, and 19 bases lay in between. The CDR3 sequence is 14 residues long. The DNA for the CDR3 is TGTGCCAGCGGGAGGATGGGACCAGCGGACGAGCAGTACTTC. This encodes CASGRMGPADEQYF.

The table lists this clonotype with many counts. With a much larger clone just one base away, this may be a read error. The V call is TRBV7-9, the J call TRBJ1-1; D unclear. The CDR3 is made up of 14 amino acids. CDR1 and CDR2 (germline): SEHNR, FQNEAQ (reference sequence). V lost 8 bases and J lost 4, with 17 bases in between. The DNA of the CDR3 is TGTGCCAGCGCCATTTGTCGGCAGACCACTGAAGCTTTCTTT. The encoded protein is CASAICRQTTEAFF.

This clonotype appeared a few times. The genes are TRBV5-1 and TRBJ1-6; a possible D gene is TRBD1 (6 bases). Germline CDR1 is SGHRS and CDR2 is YFSETQ. The CDR3 runs to 15 residues. Trimming took 8 bases from V and 3 from J, leaving 15 bases between them. CDR3 sequence (DNA): TGCGCCAGTTCCCCAGGGGACATCTATAATTCACCCCTCCACTTT. Its translation: CASSPGDIYNSPLHF.

This clonotype was recorded only once. One junction end does not reproduce the germline sequence, and a read error may be involved. V gene TRBV7-2 combines with J gene TRBJ2-7; D possibly matches TRBD1 or TRBD2 (5 bases each). The CDR3 is 14 amino acids. CDR1 SGHTA and CDR2 FQGNSA come from the germline V gene. The CDR3 DNA reads as TGTGCCGGCAGCCGGGACGGATTGGCCTACGAGCAGTACTTC. This encodes CAGSRDGLAYEQYF. Filled out from reference TRBV7-2 and TRBJ2-7, the complete variable domain reads GAGVSQSPSNKVTEKGKDVELRCDPISGHTALYWYRQSLGQGLEFLIYFQGNSAPDKSGLPSDRFSAERTGGSVSTLTIQRTQQEDSAVYLCAGSRDGLAYEQYFGPGTRLTVT.

This clonotype was recorded a few times. J is TRBJ2-1 and V is TRBV3-1, with 13 bases that match TRBD2. This CDR3 contains 19 residues. CDR1 is LGHDT, CDR2 YNNKEL, per germline (reference sequence). The junction had 12 bases not matched to a gene; V was cut back by 2 bases and J by 5 bases. The CDR3 DNA follows: TGTGCCAGCAGCCAACGACCCGGGACTAGCGGGACTCATCACAATGAGCAGTTCTTC. It encodes CASSQRPGTSGTHHNEQFF.

This clonotype turned up a few times. The chain carries TRBV9 and TRBJ2-1; 7 bases align to TRBD1. CDR1 is SGDLS and CDR2 is YYNGEE in the germline V gene. The CDR3 totals 14 residues. The J segment lost 3 bases and the V segment lost 4 bases, leaving 4 bases of the junction unmatched. The CDR3 DNA sequence: TGTGCCAGCAGCCTCCGGGACAGCTACAATGAGCAGTTCTTC. This sequence encodes CASSLRDSYNEQFF.

The chain has TRBV28 and TRBJ2-5, with D uncertain. The germline V and J ends were trimmed by 7 bases and 8 bases, with 14 bases remaining between them. This CDR3 has 12 amino acids. CDR1 is MDHEN and CDR2 is SYDVKM in the germline V gene. For the CDR3, the DNA is TGTGCCAGCACCCCAGGCCCCGGAACCCAGTACTTC. Translating gives CASTPGPGTQYF. The full variable domain, rest sourced from reference TRBV28 and TRBJ2-5, is DVKVTQSSRYLVKRTGEKVFLECVQDMDHENMFWYRQDPGLGLRLIYFSYDVKMKEKGDIPEGYSVSREKKERFSLILESASTNQTSMYLCASTPGPGTQYFGPGTRLLVL.

This clonotype was counted once. The chain links TRBV12-3 or TRBV12-4 to TRBJ1-2, with 8 bases that match TRBD1. V trimming: 5 bases; J trimming: 4 bases; junction bases outside the gene matches: 15. The CDR3 is 17 residues long. The chain's CDR3 is CASSDKPPGQAIYGYTF. CDR3 DNA sequence: TGTGCCAGCAGTGACAAACCCCCGGGACAGGCTATCTATGGCTACACCTTC.

J is TRBJ1-5 and V is TRBV10-3; D is unclear. Germline CDR1 is ENHRY and CDR2 is SYGVKD. This CDR3 comprises 11 residues. This CDR3 reads CVKTNRQPQHF. The CDR3, as DNA: TGTGTCAAAACAAACCGTCAGCCCCAGCATTTT.

This clonotype appeared a few times. The rearrangement uses TRBV29-1 and TRBJ1-1; D not certain. The CDR3 sequence is 13 residues long. The V gene's germline CDR1 is SQVTM and CDR2 ANQGSEA. Trimming removed 4 bases at V and 1 base at J, with 10 bases between. The CDR3 DNA follows: TGCAGCGTTGCGTTTGCAGCGAACACTGAAGCTTTCTTT. This translates into CSVAFAANTEAFF.

The V call is TRBV12-3 or TRBV12-4, the J call TRBJ2-5; tentative D call: TRBD2 (6 bases). This CDR3 comprises 14 residues. The V and J ends lost 7 bases and 5 bases respectively, with 17 bases between them. CDR3 region: CASTTGRGEETQYF. CDR3 in DNA: TGTGCCAGCACCACCGGGCGGGGCGAGGAGACCCAGTACTTC.

This chain links TRBV20-1 with TRBJ2-5; TRBD1 matches at 7 bases. The CDR3 spans 14 residues. CDR1 and CDR2 from the germline V gene are DFQATT and SNEGSKA (reference sequence). Trimming at V came to 3 bases and at J to 4 bases, leaving 8 bases not matched to a gene. The CDR3 nucleotides are TGCAGTGCTAGTCCGGACAGGAACATAGAGACCCAGTACTTC. Protein product: CSASPDRNIETQYF.